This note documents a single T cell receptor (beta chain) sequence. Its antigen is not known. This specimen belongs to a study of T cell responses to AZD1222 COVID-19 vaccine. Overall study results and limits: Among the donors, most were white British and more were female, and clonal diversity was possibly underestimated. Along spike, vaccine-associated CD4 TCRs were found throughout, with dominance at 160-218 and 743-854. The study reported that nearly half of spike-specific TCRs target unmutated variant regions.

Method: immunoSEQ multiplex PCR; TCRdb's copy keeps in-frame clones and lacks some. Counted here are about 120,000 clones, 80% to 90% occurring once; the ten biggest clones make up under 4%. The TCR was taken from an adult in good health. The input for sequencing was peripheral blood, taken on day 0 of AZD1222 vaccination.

DNA of the CDR3: TGTGCCATCAGTGAGTCGGGGCGAGGGTACAGCTCTGGGGCCAACGTCCTGACTTTC. Protein sequence: CAISESGRGYSSGANVLTF. The rearrangement links TRBV10-3 to TRBJ2-6; D possibly uses TRBD1 or TRBD2 (5 bases each). V gave up 0 bases and J gave up 0 bases, with 15 bases separating them. Germline V gives CDR1 ENHRY, CDR2 SYGVKD. The CDR3 is 19 residues long.